This T cell receptor beta chain was retrieved from a study of tissue T cells after allogeneic stem cell transplantation. General study points: Some tissue clones might be persisting host cells; their alloreactivity or antigen specificity was not determined.

Turning to this clone: Its antigen is currently unknown. Gene names are the mouse ones. The CDR3 extends 1 residue past the end of the read, so its final part is completed from the germline J gene.

The data were produced by immunoSEQ multiplex PCR, yet TCRdb's version contains in-frame clones alone and is incomplete. The sample records some 5,000 clones, 30% to 40% being singletons. Time point denoted: mouse harvest day 14 after allogeneic transplant. Each mouse received 10^7 T-cell-depleted marrow cells plus 10^6 splenic CD5+ T cells by tail vein. Tissues came from B6→BALB/c major-mismatch GVHD mice at day 7 or 14. In germline, CDR1 is SGHLS, CDR2 HYDKME. The CDR3 has 12 amino acids. V was clipped by 4 bases and J by 4 bases, with 10 bases between them. The receptor comes from a female BALB/c mouse given C57BL/6 T cells with graft-versus-host disease after an allogeneic hematopoietic cell transplant. The V call is TRBV12-2, the J call TRBJ2-7; D assignment may be TRBD1 or TRBD2 (6 bases each). Source material: skin. This chain's CDR3 is CASSLGAYEQYF. The sequenced CDR3 bases are TGTGCCAGCTCCTTGGGGGCTTATGAACAGTAC. Full variable domain (remainder filled in from reference TRBV12-2 and TRBJ2-7): NSGVVQSPRYIIKGKGERSILKCIPISGHLSVAWYQQTQGQELKFFIQHYDKMERDKGNLPSRFSVQQFDDYHSEMNMSALELEDSAVYFCASSLGAYEQYFGPGTRLTVL.